What follows are 29 T cell receptor beta chains derived from one specimen sequenced in a study of blood T cell repertoires in COVID-19. Libraries were prepared by immunoSEQ multiplex PCR; TCRdb keeps only in-frame clonotypes and omits some of them. The sample lists around 250,000 clones, approximately 81% seen once, with around 6.3% in the top ten. The sample taken for sequencing was PBMCs or T cells enriched from blood (not recorded which). The receptors come from a woman in her forties or fifties who had been exposed to COVID-19.

The chain couples TRBV10-3 to TRBJ1-6; D is undetermined. The CDR3 covers 14 residues. Germline loops: CDR1 ENHRY, CDR2 SYGVKD. V lost 1 base to trimming and J lost 10 bases, with 11 bases between them. CDR3 in DNA: TGTGCCATCAGTGAGTTGGGAGGGAAGTCACCCCTCCACTTT. Translated: CAISELGGKSPLHF.

This chain joins TRBV9 and TRBJ1-1, with TRBD1 as a possible D gene (6 bases). Germline V gene lookup returns CDR1 SGDLS and CDR2 YYNGEE. With 1 base removed from V and 3 bases from J, the gap between germline ends came to 10 bases. The CDR3 has 14 residues. The CDR3 bases are TGTGCCAGCAGCGTACTGGACAGTTACACTGAAGCTTTCTTT. It is translated as CASSVLDSYTEAFF.

The chain joins TRBV24-1 to TRBJ1-4, with D unclear. V was shortened by 2 bases and J by 8 bases, with 11 bases between the two germline ends. Germline values: CDR1 KGHDR, CDR2 SFDVKD. The CDR3 loop spans 14 amino acids. The CDR3 nucleotides are TGTGCCACCAGTGATTCGGGAGGGCGAGAAAAACTGTTTTTT. This sequence encodes CATSDSGGREKLFF.

The V call is TRBV6-4, the J call TRBJ1-5; TRBD1 might be the D (5 bases). Germline CDR1 is MRHNA and CDR2 is SNTAGT. V lost 4 bases and J 7 bases, leaving 11 bases between the germline ends. This CDR3 is built from 13 residues. CDR3 coding DNA: TGTGCCAGCAGTGCAACGCAGGGCCAGCCCCAGCATTTT. Residues: CASSATQGQPQHF.

The chain carries TRBV5-5 and TRBJ2-7; 7 positions agree with TRBD1. The CDR3 contains 14 residues. Germline values: CDR1 SGHKS, CDR2 YYEKEE (reference sequence). Trimming at V came to 0 bases and at J to 3 bases, leaving 3 bases not matched to a gene. The chain's CDR3 is CASSLGTGNYEQYF. CDR3 nucleotide sequence: TGTGCCAGCAGCTTGGGGACAGGTAACTACGAGCAGTACTTC.

The rearrangement uses TRBV10-3 and TRBJ1-5, with D maybe TRBD1 (6 bases). The CDR3 runs to 19 residues. Germline CDR1 ENHRY, CDR2 SYGVKD. V lost 3 bases and J 2 bases, leaving 23 bases between the germline ends. The DNA for the CDR3 is TGTGCCATCAGTGACCCGACCGTGGACCCCGCAGGGGGCAATCAGCCCCAGCATTTT. As protein: CAISDPTVDPAGGNQPQHF.

The rearrangement joins TRBV19 to TRBJ2-6; D might be TRBD1 (5 bases). The CDR3 spans 14 residues. V was cut by 8 bases and J by 1 base, with 9 bases left in between. CDR1 is LNHDA and CDR2 is SQIVND in the germline V gene (reference sequence). The CDR3 spells CASSRASGANVLTF. The CDR3 DNA follows: TGTGCCAGTTCCAGGGCGTCTGGGGCCAACGTCCTGACTTTC.

Written as DNA, the CDR3 is TGCGCCAGCAGTGAGTCACCTAGGGAAAAACTGTTTTTT. This encodes CASSESPREKLFF. This sequence joins TRBV10-1 and TRBJ1-4; unclear D gene. The V and J ends lost 0 bases and 8 bases respectively, with 7 bases between them. There are 13 residues in the CDR3. Germline V gene data show CDR1 as WNHNN and CDR2 as SYGVQD (reference sequence).

The chain joins TRBV28 to TRBJ1-5; D call uncertain. Germline V gene sequence: CDR1 MDHEN, CDR2 SYDVKM. The V end lost 6 bases, the J end lost 11 bases, and 29 bases lay between the germline ends. The CDR3 contains 17 residues. The CDR3 protein is CASSPGNGRPGKGSQHF. The DNA for the CDR3 is TGTGCCAGCAGCCCAGGAAACGGCCGCCCCGGGAAAGGGTCCCAGCATTTT.

The chain links TRBV29-1 to TRBJ2-5; D unresolved. CDR3 length equals 10 residues. V was clipped by 3 bases and J by 5 bases, with 4 bases between them. Per the germline V gene, CDR1 is SQVTM and CDR2 is ANQGSEA. CDR3 region: CSVDGETQYF. The CDR3 DNA sequence: TGCAGCGTTGACGGGGAGACCCAGTACTTC.

J is TRBJ1-1 and V is TRBV5-4; TRBD1 might be the D (5 bases). Germline-derived CDR1 and CDR2 are SGHNT and YYREEE (reference sequence). V was clipped by 0 bases and J by 3 bases, with 6 bases between them. This CDR3 has 13 amino acids. CDR3 in amino acids: CASSLARDTEAFF. The CDR3 region has the DNA TGTGCCAGCAGCTTGGCCAGGGACACTGAAGCTTTCTTT.

This clone has a single count. V is TRBV30 and J is TRBJ2-3, with TRBD2 as a possible D gene (5 bases). Per the germline V gene, CDR1 is GTSNPN and CDR2 is SVGIG (reference sequence). The CDR3 has 15 amino acids. Trimming stripped 7 bases from V and 4 bases from J, with 21 bases between. This chain's CDR3 is CAYYPGSRRADTQYF. The CDR3 region has the DNA TGTGCCTATTACCCGGGATCCAGGCGAGCAGATACGCAGTATTTT.

This clone was counted a few times. The chain uses TRBV2 and TRBJ2-1; 7 bases line up with TRBD2. CDR1 SNHLY and CDR2 FYNNEI come from the germline V gene. This CDR3 comprises 15 residues. Trimming removed 7 bases from V and 8 bases from J; junction bases left unmatched: 14. CDR3 sequence (DNA): TGTGCCAGCAAATCGACGGGACTATGGAATGATGAGCAGTTCTTC. It encodes CASKSTGLWNDEQFF.

This sequence joins TRBV12-3 or TRBV12-4 and TRBJ2-7; weak D call: TRBD1 (5 bases). This CDR3 comprises 13 residues. V was clipped by 4 bases and J by 5 bases, with 12 bases between them. CDR3 sequence reads: CASSWGGPNEQYF. Written as DNA, the CDR3 is TGTGCCAGCAGTTGGGGCGGCCCTAACGAGCAGTACTTC.

V gene TRBV7-6 combines with J gene TRBJ1-2; a possible D gene is TRBD1 (6 bases). This CDR3 has 16 amino acids. Trimming pared 6 bases from V and 10 bases from J, leaving 27 bases between. The germline gives CDR1 SGHVS, CDR2 FNYEAQ. The DNA for the CDR3 is TGTGCCAGCAGTCTAGGGGGGTACGGGACTAGTATCGACTACACCTTC. Protein: CASSLGGYGTSIDYTF. Supplemented by reference TRBV7-6 and TRBJ1-2, the full variable domain reads GAGVSQSPRYKVTKRGQDVALRCDPISGHVSLYWYRQALGQGPEFLTYFNYEAQQDKSGLPNDRFSAERPEGSISTLTIQRTEQRDSAMYRCASSLGGYGTSIDYTFGSGTRLTVV.

The rearrangement uses TRBV11-2 and TRBJ2-7, with 7 nucleotides matching TRBD1. The CDR3 covers 15 residues. V dropped 0 bases and J dropped 3; count of bases not matched to a gene: 5. The germline CDR1 and CDR2 sequences are SGHAT and FQNNGV. The CDR3 DNA follows: TGTGCCAGCAGCTTAGATAGGGGACAGTTCTACGAGCAGTACTTC. Translating gives CASSLDRGQFYEQYF.

This clone was found a few times. Germline and junction disagree at one end, which may indicate a read error. This CDR3 reads CASNLRMNTEAFF. As DNA, the CDR3 is TGTGCCAGCAATCTCAGAATGAATACTGAAGCTTTCTTT. The genes are TRBV28 and TRBJ1-1; D not resolved. CDR3 length: 13 residues. Looked up from germline, CDR1 is MDHEN and CDR2 is SYDVKM.

The V call is TRBV5-4, the J call TRBJ1-2, with a tentative D call TRBD1 (5 bases). The germline gives CDR1 SGHNT, CDR2 YYREEE (reference sequence). The length of the CDR3 is 14 residues. V lost 3 bases to trimming and J lost 4 bases, with 13 bases between them. CDR3 amino acids: CASSWETAGYGYTF. The CDR3 DNA reads TGTGCCAGCAGCTGGGAGACAGCGGGCTATGGCTACACCTTC.

The CDR3: CASSLGTPYYRNTGELFF. The CDR3 DNA is TGTGCCAGCAGCTTGGGGACACCCTATTACAGGAACACCGGGGAGCTGTTTTTT. The chain combines TRBV5-6 with TRBJ2-2, with D possibly matching TRBD1 (5 bases). The CDR3 length is 18 residues. Looked up from germline, CDR1 is SGHDT and CDR2 is YYEEEE. The ends were cut back, 0 bases at V and 1 base at J, with 16 bases in the middle.

The chain employs TRBV7-2 and TRBJ2-3; the match to TRBD2 covers 10 bases. Germline CDR1 reads SGHTA; CDR2 reads FQGNSA. V lost 7 bases, J lost 4 bases, and 5 bases stayed unmatched. The CDR3 is made up of 14 amino acids. This CDR3 is CASTKRGGADTQYF. CDR3 in DNA: TGTGCCAGCACAAAGCGGGGGGGCGCAGATACGCAGTATTTT.

The V gene is TRBV7-9, the J gene TRBJ1-2, with 7 bases that match TRBD1. From germline, CDR1 is SEHNR and CDR2 FQNEAQ (reference sequence). V was clipped by 6 bases and J by 5 bases; unmatched bases: 12. CDR3 length: 15 amino acids. The CDR3 reads CASRRQGSRSYGYTF. The CDR3 DNA reads TGTGCCAGCAGGAGACAGGGAAGTAGGTCGTATGGCTACACCTTC.

The chain combines TRBV5-1 with TRBJ2-5, with 8 bases fitting TRBD1. Trimming cost V 7 bases and J 7 bases; bases outside gene matches: 12. The CDR3 spans 14 residues. Germline CDR1 SGHRS, CDR2 YFSETQ. For the CDR3, the DNA is TGCGCCAGCCGACCAGGGGGCGAGCAGGGGACCCAGTACTTC. As protein: CASRPGGEQGTQYF.

The chain recombines TRBV5-8 with TRBJ2-1; 13 nucleotides match TRBD2. The CDR3 has 15 residues. The J segment lost 7 bases and the V segment lost 0 bases, leaving 1 base of the junction unmatched. The germline V gene encodes CDR1 SGHTS and CDR2 YDEGEE. For the CDR3, the DNA is TGTGCCAGCAGCTTGGAGGGACTAGCGGGGAATGAGCAGTTCTTC. Its protein product is CASSLEGLAGNEQFF. The whole variable domain, remainder taken from reference TRBV5-8 and TRBJ2-1, is EAGVTQSPTHLIKTRGQQATLRCSPISGHTSVYWYQQALGLGLQFLLWYDEGEERNRGNFPPRFSGRQFPNYSSELNVNALELEDSALYLCASSLEGLAGNEQFFGPGTRLTVL.

The genes are TRBV21-1 and TRBJ1-6; the table calls TRBD1, which could not be checked here. TRBV21-1 is recorded as a pseudogene. The CDR3 has 17 amino acids. In nucleotides, the CDR3 is TGTGCCAGCAGCGTCCGGGACGGGACAGCGAATAATTCACCCCTCCACTTT. Translating it yields CASSVRDGTANNSPLHF.

The chain recombines TRBV7-7 with TRBJ2-2; 7 nucleotides align to TRBD1. CDR1 SSHAT and CDR2 FNYEAQ come from the germline V gene (reference sequence). CDR3 length: 15 residues. Unmatched junction bases numbered 8, after V lost 5 bases and J lost 5 bases. CDR3 DNA: TGTGCCAGCAGCAGGACAGGCTTCGGGACCGGGGAGCTGTTTTTT. It is translated as CASSRTGFGTGELFF.

The CDR3 spells CASSRVDTQYF. The CDR3 coding sequence is TGTGCCAGCAGTCGGGTGGATACGCAGTATTTT. The gene calls are TRBV12-3 or TRBV12-4 and TRBJ2-3; D unclear. V dropped 5 bases and J dropped 6 bases, with 6 bases sitting between them. The CDR3 contains 11 residues.

This chain links TRBV5-4 with TRBJ1-2; D is unclear. The CDR3 contains 13 residues. The germline V and J ends were trimmed by 1 base and 4 bases, with 8 bases remaining between them. Germline V gene data show CDR1 as SGHNT and CDR2 as YYREEE (reference sequence). CDR3 DNA: TGTGCCAGCAGCTTGTCGGTTTCCTATGGCTACACCTTC. This encodes CASSLSVSYGYTF.

The DNA of the CDR3 is TGTGCCAGTAGTATCAGGGCTCAAGCCAAAAACATTCAGTACTTC. Its translation: CASSIRAQAKNIQYF. This chain links TRBV19 with TRBJ2-4; D perhaps matches TRBD1 (5 bases). Trimming stripped 3 bases from V and 0 bases from J, with 9 bases between. The germline gives CDR1 LNHDA, CDR2 SQIVND (reference sequence). The CDR3 has 15 residues. The full variable domain, rest sourced from reference TRBV19 and TRBJ2-4, is DGGITQSPKYLFRKEGQNVTLSCEQNLNHDAMYWYRQDPGQGLRLIYYSQIVNDFQKGDIAEGYSVSREKKESFPLTVTSAQKNPTAFYLCASSIRAQAKNIQYFGAGTRLSVL.

The chain links TRBV6-5 to TRBJ1-6, with 8 positions matching TRBD1. In germline, CDR1 is MNHEY, CDR2 SVGAGI. J was trimmed by 6 bases and V by 6 bases; bases with no gene match: 4. The CDR3 sequence is 14 residues long. CDR3 nucleotide sequence: TGTGCCAGCAGCTGGGACAGGCTTAATTCACCCCTCCACTTT. Protein: CASSWDRLNSPLHF.